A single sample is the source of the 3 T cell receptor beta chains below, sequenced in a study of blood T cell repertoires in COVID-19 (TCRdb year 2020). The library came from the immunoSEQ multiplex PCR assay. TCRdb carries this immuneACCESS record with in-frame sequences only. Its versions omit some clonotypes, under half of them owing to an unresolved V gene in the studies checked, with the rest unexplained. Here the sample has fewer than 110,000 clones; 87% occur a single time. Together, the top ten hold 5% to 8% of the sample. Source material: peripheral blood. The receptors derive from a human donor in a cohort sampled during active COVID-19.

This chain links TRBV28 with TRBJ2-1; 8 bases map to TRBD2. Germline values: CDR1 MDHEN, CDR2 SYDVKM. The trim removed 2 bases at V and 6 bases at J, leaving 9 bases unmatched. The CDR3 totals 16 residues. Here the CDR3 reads CASSLSSGGVGNEQFF. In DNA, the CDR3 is TGTGCCAGCAGTTTAAGCAGCGGGGGTGTGGGCAATGAGCAGTTCTTC. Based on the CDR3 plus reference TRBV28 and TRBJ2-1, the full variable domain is DVKVTQSSRYLVKRTGEKVFLECVQDMDHENMFWYRQDPGLGLRLIYFSYDVKMKEKGDIPEGYSVSREKKERFSLILESASTNQTSMYLCASSLSSGGVGNEQFFGPGTRLTVL.

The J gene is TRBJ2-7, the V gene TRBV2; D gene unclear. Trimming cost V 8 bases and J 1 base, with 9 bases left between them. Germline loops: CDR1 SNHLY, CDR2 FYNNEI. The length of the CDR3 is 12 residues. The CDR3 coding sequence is TGTGCCAGCTGTTTGAGGTCCTACGAGCAGTACTTC. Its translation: CASCLRSYEQYF.

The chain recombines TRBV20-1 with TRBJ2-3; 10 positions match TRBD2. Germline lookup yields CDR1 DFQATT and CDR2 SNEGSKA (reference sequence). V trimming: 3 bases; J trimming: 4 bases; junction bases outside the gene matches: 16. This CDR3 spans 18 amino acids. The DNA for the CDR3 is TGCAGTGCTAGTTGGGGTTTAGAGCGGGGGGGCTCCCCAGATACGCAGTATTTT. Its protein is CSASWGLERGGSPDTQYF.